The 30 T cell receptor beta chains presented below share a single source sample, sequenced in a study of sequential checkpoint blockade in melanoma. Treatment denoted: randomized to nivolumab then ipilimumab (arm A) or the reverse (arm B). The method was immunoSEQ multiplex PCR; TCRdb's version includes in-frame clones alone and lacks a portion of them. The profile shows 35,000 to 50,000 clones, more than 80% of them singletons. The specimen was CD8+ T cells sorted from blood (inferred from file names), collected from a patient given nivolumab and ipilimumab in sequence. These receptors all come from a human donor with melanoma.

For the CDR3, the DNA is TGTGCCAGCAGCACCGGGACTCCCAACTACAATGAGCAGTTCTTC. Amino acids: CASSTGTPNYNEQFF. This chain connects TRBV4-2 to TRBJ2-1; D may be TRBD2 (6 bases). V lost 5 bases, J lost 3 bases, and 14 bases lay in between. Germline V gene data show CDR1 as LGHNA and CDR2 as YNFKEQ. This CDR3 has 15 residues.

The chain joins TRBV6-5 to TRBJ1-4; tentatively, D is TRBD1 (5 bases). Germline V CDR1 and CDR2: MNHEY, SVGAGI. Trimming removed 2 bases from V and 5 bases from J, with 9 bases in between. CDR3 length: 14 amino acids. CDR3 in DNA: TGTGCCAGCAGTTACGGGGCAGAGAATGAAAAACTGTTTTTT. Encoded protein: CASSYGAENEKLFF.

J is TRBJ1-2 and V is TRBV15; 7 bases are shared with TRBD1. Trimming cost V 1 base and J 2 bases; bases outside gene matches: 7. The CDR3 sequence is 16 residues long. Per the germline V gene, CDR1 is LNHNV and CDR2 is YYDKDF (reference sequence). CDR3 coding DNA: TGTGCCACCAGCAGAGGTTGGACAGGTATAAACTATGGCTACACCTTC. This codes for CATSRGWTGINYGYTF.

This chain connects TRBV2 to TRBJ2-7; 12 bases are a match to TRBD1. With V trimmed by 10 bases and J by 4 bases, 11 bases remained unmatched. Germline V gives CDR1 SNHLY, CDR2 FYNNEI. The CDR3 runs to 15 residues. The CDR3 is CAIGRTGQGAYEQYV. CDR3 in DNA: TGTGCCATCGGGAGGACGGGACAGGGGGCATACGAGCAGTACGTC.

Only one count was recorded for this clone. The rearrangement uses TRBV4-1 and TRBJ1-1; D may be TRBD1 (5 bases). V dropped 7 bases and J dropped 6 bases, with 21 bases sitting between them. Germline-derived CDR1 and CDR2 are MGHRA and YSYEKL. The length of the CDR3 is 15 residues. The CDR3 DNA reads as TGCGCCAGCACCAAGGGGTGGGCCCCTAACTCTGAAGCTTTCTTT. This gives the protein CASTKGWAPNSEAFF.

The V and J genes are TRBV9 and TRBJ1-3; D not resolved. Trimming pared 4 bases from V and 3 bases from J, leaving 20 bases between. The CDR3 has 17 residues. Germline CDR1 SGDLS, CDR2 YYNGEE. The CDR3: CASSSPTGRSFGNTIYF. As DNA, the CDR3 is TGTGCCAGCAGCTCCCCCACCGGGAGAAGCTTTGGAAACACCATATATTTT. The entire variable domain, with the rest obtained from reference TRBV9 and TRBJ1-3, is as follows: DSGVTQTPKHLITATGQRVTLRCSPRSGDLSVYWYQQSLDQGLQFLIQYYNGEERAKGNILERFSAQQFPDLHSELNLSSLELGDSALYFCASSSPTGRSFGNTIYFGEGSWLTVV.

This rearrangement joins TRBV2 to TRBJ2-3, with 9 bases that match TRBD1. V gave up 0 bases and J gave up 0 bases; unmatched junction bases: 4. The CDR3 spans 17 residues. Germline V CDR1 and CDR2: SNHLY, FYNNEI. The CDR3 region has the DNA TGTGCCAGCAGTGAAGCGGGGACAGGGACTAGCACAGATACGCAGTATTTT. Translated: CASSEAGTGTSTDTQYF.

V and J are TRBV6-1 and TRBJ2-1; 7 bases align to TRBD1. Germline V gene lookup returns CDR1 MNHNS and CDR2 SASEGT. There are 15 residues in the CDR3. After removal of 6 bases from V and 6 bases from J, the junction contained 11 bases not matched to a gene. The CDR3 reads CASRTFRGSGNEQFF. The CDR3 nucleotides are TGTGCCAGCAGGACCTTCAGGGGGTCGGGCAATGAGCAGTTCTTC.

The chain couples TRBV9 to TRBJ2-5, with a tentative D call TRBD1 (5 bases). This CDR3 is 15 amino acids long. The germline V gene encodes CDR1 SGDLS and CDR2 YYNGEE. The germline V and J ends were trimmed by 0 bases and 5 bases, with 14 bases remaining between them. CDR3 region: CASSVGSQGWETQYF. For the CDR3, the DNA is TGTGCCAGCAGCGTAGGGAGCCAGGGCTGGGAGACCCAGTACTTC.

V and J are TRBV5-4 and TRBJ2-3; D uncertain. Trimming shortened V by 8 bases and J by 4 bases, and 8 bases separated the two germline ends. The CDR3 runs to 11 residues. Germline CDR1 is SGHNT and CDR2 is YYREEE (reference sequence). The CDR3 coding sequence is TGTGCCAGTTTAGTTGCAGATACGCAGTATTTT. Protein: CASLVADTQYF.

The rearrangement joins TRBV5-1 to TRBJ2-5, with 9 bases identical to TRBD1. Germline V gives CDR1 SGHRS, CDR2 YFSETQ. V trimming: 3 bases; J trimming: 5 bases; junction bases outside the gene matches: 5. This CDR3 contains 14 residues. CDR3 sequence reads: CASSSDRGWETQYF. The CDR3 bases are TGCGCCAGCAGCTCGGACAGGGGCTGGGAGACCCAGTACTTC.

The chain recombines TRBV7-3 with TRBJ2-7; 9 nucleotides align to TRBD1. Looked up from germline, CDR1 is SGHTA and CDR2 is FQGTGA. The V and J ends lost 3 bases and 4 bases, in that order; junction bases with no gene match: 1. The CDR3 covers 13 residues. The CDR3 is CASSFGQGYEQYF. As DNA, the CDR3 is TGTGCCAGCAGCTTCGGACAGGGGTACGAGCAGTACTTC.

The V and J genes are TRBV11-2 and TRBJ2-5; D is unresolved. V dropped 2 bases and J dropped 0 bases, with 10 bases sitting between them. In germline, CDR1 is SGHAT, CDR2 FQNNGV. This CDR3 is built from 15 residues. CDR3 bases: TGTGCCAGCAGCTTATATTCAGCGTACCAAGAGACCCAGTACTTC. This sequence encodes CASSLYSAYQETQYF.

The chain uses TRBV29-1 and TRBJ2-6, with 8 positions matching TRBD1. Germline values: CDR1 SQVTM, CDR2 ANQGSEA. This CDR3 has 16 residues. The V segment lost 8 bases and the J segment 0 bases; nucleotides outside the gene matches: 9. The CDR3 sequence: CSTSTGAYSGANVLTF. CDR3 DNA sequence: TGCAGCACTTCGACAGGGGCTTACTCTGGGGCCAACGTCCTGACTTTC.

The rearrangement links TRBV4-3 to TRBJ2-1, with 11 bases fitting TRBD2. CDR1 and CDR2 (germline): LGHNA, YSLEER. The trim removed 1 base at V and 5 bases at J, leaving 7 bases unmatched. This CDR3 comprises 17 residues. The CDR3 is CASSQGRLLAGDNEQFF. The DNA of the CDR3 is TGCGCCAGCAGCCAAGGTCGGTTACTAGCGGGAGACAATGAGCAGTTCTTC.

The V call is TRBV4-2, the J call TRBJ2-1; 7 nucleotides match TRBD2. Trimming cost V 1 base and J 9 bases; bases outside gene matches: 15. The CDR3 extends over 17 amino acids. Germline CDR1 and CDR2: LGHNA and YNFKEQ. The CDR3 spells CASSQAVGRTIQGEQFF. The CDR3 DNA reads as TGTGCCAGCAGCCAAGCGGTCGGGAGGACCATACAAGGTGAGCAGTTCTTC.

This sequence joins TRBV15 and TRBJ2-7, with D possibly matching TRBD1 (6 bases). The CDR3 has 15 residues. Trimming left V 3 bases short and J 4 bases short, with 16 bases between. The germline V gene encodes CDR1 LNHNV and CDR2 YYDKDF (reference sequence). CDR3 sequence: CATSSGGSVPYEQYF. In DNA form, the CDR3 reads TGTGCCACCAGCAGTGGGGGCTCTGTCCCTTACGAGCAGTACTTC.

In the case of this clone: This specimen includes other DNA sequences encoding the same CDR3. The chain carries TRBV13 and TRBJ2-7, with a tentative D call TRBD1 (7 bases). Germline V gene lookup returns CDR1 PRHDT and CDR2 FYEKMQ (reference sequence). The V and J ends lost 5 bases and 5 bases respectively, with 13 bases between them. The CDR3 has 13 residues. The CDR3 region is CASSLVRGDEQYV. The CDR3 DNA follows: TGTGCCAGCAGCCTAGTCAGGGGGGACGAGCAGTACGTC.

This chain links TRBV30 with TRBJ1-6; 7 nucleotides line up with TRBD1. This CDR3 is built from 15 residues. Germline V gives CDR1 GTSNPN, CDR2 SVGIG (reference sequence). V was clipped by 4 bases and J by 4 bases; unmatched bases: 7. The CDR3 nucleotides are TGTGCCTGGAAACCCTCGGGACAGTATAATTCACCCCTCCACTTT. Translation gives CAWKPSGQYNSPLHF.

This chain joins TRBV7-6 and TRBJ2-3, with 13 bases lining up with TRBD2. V lost 4 bases and J lost 4; bases outside the gene matches: 2. CDR3 length: 15 amino acids. The germline V gene encodes CDR1 SGHVS and CDR2 FNYEAQ. CDR3 protein: CASSWTSGSADTQYF. The CDR3 DNA reads TGTGCCAGCAGCTGGACTAGCGGGAGCGCAGATACGCAGTATTTT.

This clone was detected once. The J gene is TRBJ1-2, the V gene TRBV7-8; 10 bases match TRBD1. Germline V gene data show CDR1 as SGHVS and CDR2 as FQNEAQ. After removal of 7 bases from V and 7 bases from J, the junction contained 9 bases not matched to a gene. The CDR3 is 14 residues long. CDR3 amino acids: CASTPAGTGVGYTF. DNA for the CDR3: TGTGCCAGCACCCCCGCCGGGACAGGGGTTGGCTACACCTTC.

The V and J genes are TRBV6-1 and TRBJ1-2; D may be TRBD1 (5 bases). This CDR3 comprises 11 residues. Trimming stripped 9 bases from V and 6 bases from J, with 11 bases between. Germline loops: CDR1 MNHNS, CDR2 SASEGT. CDR3 nucleotide sequence: TGTGCCAGTGGGGCTTTGCATGGCTACACCTTC. Translated: CASGALHGYTF.

V and J are TRBV29-1 and TRBJ2-4, with TRBD1 as a possible D gene (5 bases). Deletions cut 7 bases from V and 4 bases from J, with 8 bases between. The germline V gene has CDR1 SQVTM and CDR2 ANQGSEA. The CDR3 totals 11 residues. The CDR3 DNA is TGCAGCGGGGGCAGTAAAAACATTCAGTACTTC. It yields the protein CSGGSKNIQYF.

This clone was observed a single time. V and J are TRBV5-4 and TRBJ1-1; the match to TRBD1 covers 10 bases. V was clipped by 0 bases and J by 8 bases; unmatched bases: 7. This CDR3 contains 15 residues. Per germline, CDR1 SGHNT and CDR2 YYREEE (reference sequence). The CDR3 sequence: CASSLADRGLREAFF. As DNA, the CDR3 is TGTGCCAGCAGCTTGGCCGACAGGGGGCTAAGGGAAGCTTTCTTT.

CDR3 in amino acids: CASKSGGNEQFF. Written as DNA, the CDR3 is TGTGCCAGTAAAAGTGGCGGGAATGAGCAGTTCTTC. V and J are TRBV19 and TRBJ2-1; tentatively, D is TRBD2 (5 bases). Trimming pared 7 bases from V and 7 bases from J, leaving 11 bases between. In germline, CDR1 is LNHDA, CDR2 SQIVND (reference sequence). The CDR3 spans 12 residues.

V is TRBV9 and J is TRBJ2-1; no clear D. The CDR3 length is 15 residues. Germline V lookup: CDR1 SGDLS, CDR2 YYNGEE. V was pared by 2 bases and J by 0 bases, with 9 bases between. The CDR3 region has the DNA TGTGCCAGCAGCGTCGCCCCGAGCTCCTACAATGAGCAGTTCTTC. This encodes CASSVAPSSYNEQFF.

This chain links TRBV7-9 with TRBJ2-7; tentatively, D is TRBD2 (5 bases). Germline CDR1 reads SEHNR; CDR2 reads FQNEAQ (reference sequence). Between the trimmed V and J ends, which lost 5 bases and 4 bases, there was a span of 12 bases. The CDR3 covers 13 residues. The CDR3 coding sequence is TGTGCCAGCAGCGCCGGGATCGCTTACGAGCAGTACTTC. Translation: CASSAGIAYEQYF.

The rearrangement links TRBV6-5 to TRBJ2-1, with D possibly being TRBD1 (6 bases). CDR1 and CDR2 (germline): MNHEY, SVGAGI. The V end lost 4 bases, the J end lost 7 bases, and 11 bases lay between the germline ends. The CDR3 consists of 13 residues. In nucleotides, the CDR3 is TGTGCCAGCAGTTTTAACAGGGTGAATGAGCAGTTCTTC. This gives the protein CASSFNRVNEQFF.

The chain employs TRBV14 and TRBJ1-2; D unresolved. The germline CDR1 and CDR2 sequences are SGHDN and FVKESK. The CDR3 loop spans 14 amino acids. Trimming removed 0 bases from V and 4 bases from J, with 9 bases in between. This CDR3 reads CASSQDIMRYGYTF. The CDR3 region has the DNA TGTGCCAGCAGCCAAGACATAATGCGCTATGGCTACACCTTC.

This chain connects TRBV6-6 to TRBJ1-2; 9 positions agree with TRBD1. CDR1 is MNHNY, CDR2 SVGAGI, per germline (reference sequence). The CDR3 covers 15 residues. V was pared by 2 bases and J by 8 bases, with 9 bases of the junction left unmatched. The CDR3 nucleotides read TGTGCCAGCAGTTACCCTCCGGGGACAGGGAGGGGCTACACCTTC. It encodes CASSYPPGTGRGYTF.